This T cell receptor (beta chain) was recovered during a study of human T cells and chemical hapten exposure. About the research overall: Alopecia areata, totalis and universalis patients, mostly female, were included. The study traced per-sample TCR yield variation mainly to small differences in pooled library volumes. Study observations and caveats: DPC sensitization did not alter TCRs above 1 in 1000 frequency.

This clonotype was picked up many times. Its antigen is unidentified. It was the library that attached unique molecular identifiers to individual cDNA molecules. Via MiXCR, TCRdb re-called the RACE reads, giving one row per CDR3 protein. The data contain about 99,000 distinct CDR3 sequences, 12% of them singletons. The CDR3 is 16 residues long. Germline CDR1 reads SEHNR; CDR2 reads FQNEAQ (reference sequence). The V end lost 3 bases, the J end lost 0 bases, and 12 bases lay between the germline ends. Time point given: patch test 1, 2 weeks after DPC sensitization. Noted treatment: therapeutic diphenylcyclopropenone sensitization with weekly scalp DPC.

The TCR comes from a woman between 40 and 55 years old with alopecia areata. Some clones in this sample may be carry-over from other donors' samples. Sequenced material: whole blood, taken in connection with sensitization to the hapten diphenylcyclopropenone (DPC). This chain connects TRBV7-9 to TRBJ1-3, with D maybe TRBD1 (5 bases). The CDR3: CASSLGTSSSGNTIYF. The CDR3 DNA reads as TGTGCCAGCAGCTTGGGGACGTCGAGCTCTGGAAACACCATATATTTT.